This T cell receptor (beta chain) was sequenced in a study of cytomegalovirus exposure and HLA in healthy donors. Study information: Earlier sequencing of 150 million to 200 million T cells yielded nearly 120 million unique TCR beta sequences.

Study outcomes and limitations: A classifier reportedly called cytomegalovirus status with high sensitivity and specificity. Available immune exposure information was restricted to CMV serostatus only.

Trimming removed 4 bases from V and 2 bases from J, with 20 bases in between. CDR1 MRHNA and CDR2 SNTAGT come from the germline V gene. CDR3 length equals 17 residues. With 60 Vbeta and 13 Jbeta primers, the PCR was carried out. The data were produced by immunoSEQ multiplex PCR, yet TCRdb's version contains in-frame clones alone and is incomplete. Of 100,000 to 150,000 clones listed, 74% are singletons. A word on this clone: As yet, its antigen is unknown.

The sample was PBMCs. The TCR comes from a male donor in good health and CMV-seronegative. V is TRBV6-4 and J is TRBJ1-1; perhaps TRBD1 as D (5 bases). The CDR3 sequence is CASSAPRDSSFNTEAFF. DNA for the CDR3: TGTGCCAGCAGTGCCCCAAGAGACAGCTCCTTCAACACTGAAGCTTTCTTT.